This TCR beta chain comes out of a study of CD8 T cells in ankylosing spondylitis. V was pared by 5 bases and J by 1 base, with 7 bases of the junction left unmatched. The CDR3 is 15 residues long. Study conclusions and caveats: With a CD8+ phenotype, disease-linked clones were relatively rare in peripheral blood. Past studies reported some motif variants in reactive arthritis synovial fluid and blood. From matched ankylosing spondylitis synovial fluid, disease-linked clones were reportedly recovered at significantly enriched levels. Seemingly distinctive of ankylosing spondylitis blood was a TCR beta motif formed by eight highly homologous variants.

Making the TCR beta libraries involved quantitative 5'-RACE with molecular barcodes. TCRdb processed the 5' RACE reads anew with MiXCR; each CDR3 protein has one entry. The sample gives about 500,000 distinct CDR3 sequences, 12% of which show up once; 6.8% is in the top ten. This clonotype showed up just a few times. As yet, its antigen is unknown. The rearrangement uses TRBV12-3 or TRBV12-4 and TRBJ2-7; 8 bases fit TRBD2. Sequencing was done on a sample of blood, either unsorted or a sorted T cell fraction (not recorded which). The TCR originated in a male donor with ankylosing spondylitis. The CDR3 protein is CASSRQAGDSYEQYV. The CDR3, as DNA: TGTGCCAGCAGTCGACAAGCGGGAGATTCCTACGAGCAGTACGTC.